This TCR beta chain is drawn from a study of identical twins. The study's findings and limits: One should note that invariant MAIT and iNKT cells could partly confound zero-insertion analyses.

This clonotype was observed at least ten times. Its target is unknown. V was clipped by 7 bases and J by 4 bases; unmatched bases: 8. This CDR3 comprises 15 residues. Germline V gene data show CDR1 as WSHSY and CDR2 as SAAADI. Each cDNA held unique molecular identifiers, and template switching gave it a universal primer site. TCRdb reprocessed the 5' RACE reads via MiXCR and lists one record per CDR3 protein. The profile shows a few hundred thousand distinct CDR3 sequences, more than 9% of them singletons. The sample was also reused in another study, on yellow fever vaccine responses in identical twins.

Sequencing was done on a sample of PBMCs. The rearrangement links TRBV10-2 to TRBJ2-3; 10 positions agree with TRBD2. The TCR originated in a woman in her late teens or twenties in good health. CDR3: CASIRLAGAPDTQYF. CDR3 bases: TGCGCCAGCATTAGGCTAGCGGGAGCCCCAGATACGCAGTATTTT.